This T cell receptor (beta chain) comes out of a study of PD-1 blockade in classical Hodgkin lymphoma. Whole-study context: Nivolumab dosed at 3 mg/kg went to patients intravenously every 2 weeks. General study points: As was reported, newly diagnosed patients showed lower baseline TCR diversity than healthy donors did.

Time point described: cycle 4 day 1 (C4D1), after 5 to 7 weeks of nivolumab. Every one of the patients relapsed after autologous stem cell transplantation (brentuximab vedotin exposure was variable). The data were produced by immunoSEQ multiplex PCR, yet TCRdb's version contains in-frame clones alone and is incomplete. The sample lists roughly 25,000 clones; 70% to 80% were seen once. This CDR3 region has 13 residues. With 2 bases removed from V and 13 bases from J, the gap between germline ends came to 15 bases. The germline CDR1 and CDR2 sequences are MDHEN and SYDVKM. With regard to this clone: Its antigen is not known.

Here the sequenced sample was peripheral blood mononuclear cells (PBMCs), taken before the fourth cycle of nivolumab. The rearrangement links TRBV28 to TRBJ2-1; perhaps D is TRBD1 or TRBD2 (5 bases each). The TCR sequence derives from a human donor with classical Hodgkin lymphoma. In DNA form, the CDR3 reads TGTGCCAGCAGTTTAGGTCTTGGGGGTCACCAGTTCTTC. This encodes CASSLGLGGHQFF.